Included here is one TCR beta chain sequence, with context. This sample was taken from a study of cytomegalovirus exposure and HLA in healthy donors. A multiplex PCR was run with 60 Vbeta primers and 13 Jbeta primers. Profiled with immunoSEQ multiplex PCR; TCRdb holds only in-frame clones, not every one. The sample holds 150,000 to 200,000 clones, 60% to 80% seen once. From germline, CDR1 is SGHNT and CDR2 YENEEA. Between the trimmed V and J ends, which lost 7 bases and 0 bases, there was a span of 12 bases. CDR3 length: 14 amino acids. The TCR sequence derives from a man aged 40-49 years in good health and CMV-seropositive. Sequenced sample: PBMCs. The V gene is TRBV11-3, the J gene TRBJ1-1; maybe TRBD1 (6 bases). The CDR3 DNA follows: TGTGCCAGCAACTCGACAGGCTTGAACACTGAAGCTTTCTTT. Translation gives CASNSTGLNTEAFF.